This T cell receptor beta chain was observed in a study of vaccination and CD4 T cells after COVID-19. Study-wide context: The authors used overlapping spike peptides from SARS-CoV-2, HCoV-NL63, HCoV-OC43 and HCoV-229E to stimulate cells.

On this clonotype itself: Its target is unknown.

V was pared by 7 bases and J by 6 bases, with 15 bases of the junction left unmatched. This CDR3 has 16 amino acids. Germline V CDR1 and CDR2: MNHNS, SASEGT. Cultured CD4+ T cell DNA underwent sequencing with the Oncomine TCR Beta short-read assay. TCRdb itself ran the PCR reads through MiXCR, one entry per CDR3 protein. The repertoire holds 10,000 to 15,000 distinct CDR3 sequences, with around 40% as singletons. Treatment defined: roughly nine-day PBMC culture with coronavirus spike peptide pools or control peptides (ViraFEST assay). The V call is TRBV6-1, the J call TRBJ2-5, with TRBD2 matching over 9 bases. The specimen comprised CD4+ T cells from blood, cultured in vitro, sampled before SARS-CoV-2 vaccination. This sequence was found in a human donor who had recovered from COVID-19. The CDR3 loop reads CASKTARAGGQKTQYF. In DNA form, the CDR3 reads TGTGCCAGCAAGACGGCTAGGGCGGGAGGGCAAAAGACCCAGTACTTC.